The source of this T cell receptor beta chain is a study of tumor-infiltrating lymphocytes in primary liver carcinoma. Across the whole study: Staged T1-T3 N0M0, the tumors had sizes that ranged from roughly 4 to 10 cm across. Samples produced roughly 3.65 to 8 million productive TCRbeta reads, comparable across tissue types. Broader study findings: Tumor specimens were characterized by a significantly higher top-250-clone fraction than blood (p = 0.039).

A note on this clonotype: No antigen is known for it.

DNA and RNA were both co-extracted from approximately 20-30 mg of bulk tissue that had not been sorted. The patients carried chronic HBV infection and had received no treatment. The researchers produced TCR beta cDNA from 500 ng total RNA with a constant-region primer. Employing slightly modified ARM-PCR, three nested multiplex PCR rounds were run, and these gave rise to the TCR beta libraries. For 10 cycles apiece, the opening two PCR rounds ran with TRBV1-TRBV30 forward primers and a C-beta reverse primer. TCRdb itself ran the multiplex PCR reads through MiXCR, one entry per CDR3 protein. The profile shows approximately 53,000 distinct CDR3 sequences, around 77% of them singletons. The V end was cut by 0 bases, the J end by 8 bases, with 20 bases between. Germline CDR1 reads SGHVS; CDR2 reads FQNEAQ. CDR3 size: 17 residues.

Sequencing used liver tumor tissue from sampling region 5. Documented subset: tumor region T5, tumor centre. V is TRBV7-8 and J is TRBJ2-1; D unclear. The TCR sequence derives from a man aged 35 to 55 with primary liver carcinoma and hepatitis B virus infection. In nucleotides, the CDR3 is TGTGCCAGCAGCTTAGCAACCAGACAATGGGCGAACTATGAGCAGTTCTTC. Translating it yields CASSLATRQWANYEQFF. Together with reference TRBV7-8 and TRBJ2-1, the CDR3 gives the full variable domain: GAGVSQSPRYKVAKRGQDVALRCDPISGHVSLFWYQQALGQGPEFLTYFQNEAQLDKSGLPSDRFFAERPEGSVSTLKIQRTQQEDSAVYLCASSLATRQWANYEQFFGPGTRLTVL.